The 7 T cell receptor beta chains given below trace back to one sample, sequenced in a study of blood T cell repertoires in COVID-19. The method was immunoSEQ multiplex PCR; TCRdb's version includes in-frame clones alone and lacks a portion of them. Found here are around 700,000 clones, just under 90% of them singletons; the top ten hold more than 0.25%. Specimen: peripheral blood. The receptors stem from a woman aged 18-35 years with acute or convalescent COVID-19.

On this clone itself: Other DNA sequences from this sample encode an identical CDR3 as well. This chain joins TRBV12-3 or TRBV12-4 and TRBJ1-2; TRBD1 aligns across 8 bases. This CDR3 region has 13 residues. With 6 bases clipped from V and 5 bases from J, the junction kept 5 bases outside the gene matches. The CDR3 DNA reads TGTGCCAGCAGCCTGGACAGGGTTTATGGCTACACCTTC. Amino acid sequence: CASSLDRVYGYTF.

The chain uses TRBV2 and TRBJ1-3, with 7 bases that match TRBD1. This CDR3 region has 16 residues. Germline lookup yields CDR1 SNHLY and CDR2 FYNNEI. With V trimmed by 4 bases and J by 0 bases, 6 bases remained unmatched. The CDR3 loop reads CASSGPGTDSGNTIYF. The CDR3 bases are TGTGCCAGCAGTGGACCCGGGACAGACTCTGGAAACACCATATATTTT.

The rearrangement joins TRBV6-5 to TRBJ2-3, with TRBD1 as a possible D gene (6 bases). In germline, CDR1 is MNHEY, CDR2 SVGAGI. V lost 2 bases and J lost 3, with 9 bases in between. This CDR3 is 14 amino acids long. The CDR3 sequence: CASSYHRVTDTQYF. CDR3 DNA: TGTGCCAGCAGTTACCACAGGGTAACAGATACGCAGTATTTT.

This chain joins TRBV6-2 or TRBV6-3 and TRBJ1-6; 7 nucleotides line up with TRBD1. The length of the CDR3 is 15 residues. Germline lookup yields CDR1 MNHEY and CDR2 SVGEGT. The V gene end was trimmed by 4 bases and the J gene end by 6 bases; junction bases not matched to a gene: 6. The CDR3 coding sequence is TGTGCCAGCAGTTCCCTACAGGGGACTAATTCACCCCTCCACTTT. Its protein is CASSSLQGTNSPLHF.

The chain combines TRBV6-2 or TRBV6-3 with TRBJ1-1; a weak D match, TRBD1 (5 bases). Deletions cut 1 base from V and 6 bases from J, with 9 bases between. This CDR3 is built from 13 residues. The germline V gene encodes CDR1 MNHEY and CDR2 SVGEGT. The CDR3 DNA reads TGTGCCAGCAGTTACTTCAGGGCTTCTGAAGCTTTCTTT. Translated, it gives CASSYFRASEAFF.

This clone was seen only once. Here the CDR3 DNA reads TGTGCCAGCGGTGGGGGGTTTTACAGAAACACCATATATTTT. It is translated as CASGGGFYRNTIYF. The chain employs TRBV28 and TRBJ1-3; perhaps TRBD1 as D (5 bases). Trimming stripped 8 bases from V and 5 bases from J, with 16 bases between. This CDR3 contains 14 residues. Per germline, CDR1 MDHEN and CDR2 SYDVKM.

This chain uses TRBV27 with TRBJ2-3; TRBD2 matches 11 bases. The germline V gene encodes CDR1 MNHEY and CDR2 SMNVEV (reference sequence). The CDR3 has 15 amino acids. Germline trimming cut 5 bases from V and 5 bases from J; bases unmatched to any gene: 6. The CDR3 region is CASSPLAGAGDTQYF. The DNA of the CDR3 is TGTGCCAGCAGTCCACTAGCGGGGGCTGGAGATACGCAGTATTTT.